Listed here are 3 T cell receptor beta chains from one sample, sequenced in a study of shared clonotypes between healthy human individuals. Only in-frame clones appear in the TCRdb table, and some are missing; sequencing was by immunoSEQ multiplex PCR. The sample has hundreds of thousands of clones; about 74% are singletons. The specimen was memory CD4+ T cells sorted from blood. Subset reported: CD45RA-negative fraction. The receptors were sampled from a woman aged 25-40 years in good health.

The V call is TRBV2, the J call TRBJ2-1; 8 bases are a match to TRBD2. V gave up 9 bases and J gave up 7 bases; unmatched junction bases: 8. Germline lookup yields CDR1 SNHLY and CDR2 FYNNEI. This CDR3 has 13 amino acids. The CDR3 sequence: CARGTSGGNEQFF. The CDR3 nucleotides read TGTGCCAGGGGAACTAGCGGTGGTAATGAGCAGTTCTTC.

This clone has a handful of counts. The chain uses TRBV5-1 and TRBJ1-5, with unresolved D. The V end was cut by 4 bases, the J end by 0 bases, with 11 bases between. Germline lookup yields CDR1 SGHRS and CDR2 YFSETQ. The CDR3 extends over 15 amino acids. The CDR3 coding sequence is TGCGCCAGCAGCATGGGCGGTGATAGCAATCAGCCCCAGCATTTT. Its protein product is CASSMGGDSNQPQHF. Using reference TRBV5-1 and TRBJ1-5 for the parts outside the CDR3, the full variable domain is KAGVTQTPRYLIKTRGQQVTLSCSPISGHRSVSWYQQTPGQGLQFLFEYFSETQRNKGNFPGRFSGRQFSNSRSEMNVSTLELGDSALYLCASSMGGDSNQPQHFGDGTRLSIL.

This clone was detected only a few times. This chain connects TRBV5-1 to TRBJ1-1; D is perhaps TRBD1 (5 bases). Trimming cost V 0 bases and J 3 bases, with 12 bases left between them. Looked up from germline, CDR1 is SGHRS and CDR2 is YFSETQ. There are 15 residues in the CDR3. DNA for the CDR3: TGCGCCAGCAGCTTGGTTTCCGGGGCGGACACTGAAGCTTTCTTT. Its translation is CASSLVSGADTEAFF.